This TCR beta chain emerged from a study of regulatory T cells in long-lasting Graves disease. The TCR beta library used iRepertoire HTBI primers with Arm-PCR amplification of CDR3. TCRdb used MiXCR to reprocess the multiplex PCR reads, holding one entry per CDR3 protein. The sample consists of 400,000 to 500,000 distinct CDR3 sequences, less than 25% of them appearing once. The V gene lost 10 bases and the J gene lost 2 bases, with 8 bases spanning the gap. This CDR3 is built from 12 residues. Germline assignment: CDR1 MNHEY and CDR2 SMNVEV (reference sequence). Time point of the sample: persistent/refractory GD, antithyroid drugs over 5 years with positive TRAb. PBMC RNA served as the TCR library source. One endocrinology department in Xi'an, China, was where patients came from. As for this clonotype: The target antigen is unknown.

Study results and caveats: There was favoring of TRBV28, TRBJ1-2 and TRBJ2-5 in persistent disease. Limited sample numbers may have lowered accuracy.

This sample comprised peripheral blood mononuclear cells (PBMCs), obtained when the disease was refractory, from a patient treated with antithyroid drugs. The receptor's source is a female donor with Graves disease. The J gene is TRBJ2-2, the V gene TRBV27; the D is unclear. The CDR3 DNA reads TGTGCCACCTATTCAAACACCGGGGAGCTGTTTTTT. Amino acids: CATYSNTGELFF.